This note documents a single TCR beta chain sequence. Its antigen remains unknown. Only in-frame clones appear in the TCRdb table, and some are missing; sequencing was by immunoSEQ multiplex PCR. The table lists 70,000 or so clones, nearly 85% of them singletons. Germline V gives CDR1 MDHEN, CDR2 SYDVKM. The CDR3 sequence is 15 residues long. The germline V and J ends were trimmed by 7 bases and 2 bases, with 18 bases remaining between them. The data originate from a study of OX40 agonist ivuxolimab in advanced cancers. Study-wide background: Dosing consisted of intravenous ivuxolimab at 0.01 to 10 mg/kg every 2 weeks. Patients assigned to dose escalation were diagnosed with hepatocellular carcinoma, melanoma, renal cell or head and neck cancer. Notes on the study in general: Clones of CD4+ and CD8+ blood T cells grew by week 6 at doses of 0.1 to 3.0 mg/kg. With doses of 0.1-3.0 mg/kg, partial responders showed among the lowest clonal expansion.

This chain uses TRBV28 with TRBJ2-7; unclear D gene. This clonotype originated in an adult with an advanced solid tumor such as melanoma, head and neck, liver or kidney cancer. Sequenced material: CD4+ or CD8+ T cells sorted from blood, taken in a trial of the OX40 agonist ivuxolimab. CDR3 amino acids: CASTQVGLNTYEQYF. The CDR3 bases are TGTGCCAGCACCCAGGTTGGGCTCAACACCTACGAGCAGTACTTC.